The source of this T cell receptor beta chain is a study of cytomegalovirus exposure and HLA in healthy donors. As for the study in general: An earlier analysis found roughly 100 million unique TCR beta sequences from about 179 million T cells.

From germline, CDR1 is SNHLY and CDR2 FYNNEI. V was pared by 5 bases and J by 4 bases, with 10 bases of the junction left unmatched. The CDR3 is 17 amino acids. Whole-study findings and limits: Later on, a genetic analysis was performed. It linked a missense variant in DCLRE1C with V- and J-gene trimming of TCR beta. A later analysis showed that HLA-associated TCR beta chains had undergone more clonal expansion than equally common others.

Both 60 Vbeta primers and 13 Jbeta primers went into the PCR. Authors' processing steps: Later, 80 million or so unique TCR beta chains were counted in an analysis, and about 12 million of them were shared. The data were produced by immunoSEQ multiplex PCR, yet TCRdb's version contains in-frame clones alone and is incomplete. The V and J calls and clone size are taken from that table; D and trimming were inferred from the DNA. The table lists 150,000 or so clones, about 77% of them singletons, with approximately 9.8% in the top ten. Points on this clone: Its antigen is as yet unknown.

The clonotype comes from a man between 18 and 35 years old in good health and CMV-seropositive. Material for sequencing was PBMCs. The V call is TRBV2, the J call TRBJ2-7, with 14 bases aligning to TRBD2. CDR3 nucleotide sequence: TGTGCCAGCAGTCCTACCCTCGGACTAGCGGGAGGATACGAGCAGTACTTC. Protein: CASSPTLGLAGGYEQYF. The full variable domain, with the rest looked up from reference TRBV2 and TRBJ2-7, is EPEVTQTPSHQVTQMGQEVILRCVPISNHLYFYWYRQILGQKVEFLVSFYNNEISEKSEIFDDQFSVERPDGSNFTLKIRSTKLEDSAMYFCASSPTLGLAGGYEQYFGPGTRLTVT.